Shown below are 15 T cell receptor beta chains from a single sample sequenced in a study of T cell repertoires in ileal Crohn's disease. This table comes from immunoSEQ multiplex PCR, and its TCRdb copy is limited to in-frame clones, with some not included. The data show tens of thousands of clones, 81% seen once. Sequencing was performed on ileal tissue. Receptors were obtained from an adult with Crohn's disease.

The chain combines TRBV28 with TRBJ2-1; 12 bases map to TRBD1. Germline V gene data show CDR1 as MDHEN and CDR2 as SYDVKM. CDR3 length: 20 amino acids. V dropped 4 bases and J dropped 0; count of bases not matched to a gene: 13. The DNA of the CDR3 is TGTGCCAGCAGTTCCTACCGGGACAGGGGGCCCACCAGCTCCTACAATGAGCAGTTCTTC. It translates to CASSSYRDRGPTSSYNEQFF.

This chain uses TRBV27 with TRBJ2-7, with a possible D match to TRBD2 (5 bases). The CDR3 covers 16 residues. Trimming removed 4 bases from V and 5 bases from J, with 21 bases in between. Germline values: CDR1 MNHEY, CDR2 SMNVEV (reference sequence). The CDR3 protein is CASSSLRTRVGDEQYF. The CDR3, as DNA: TGTGCCAGCAGTTCGCTACGTACTAGAGTAGGCGACGAGCAGTACTTC.

The chain uses TRBV6-1 and TRBJ1-5, with D unresolved. V lost 2 bases to trimming and J lost 3 bases, with 11 bases between them. Germline V lookup: CDR1 MNHNS, CDR2 SASEGT. The CDR3 contains 15 residues. The CDR3 protein is CASSESGLHNQPQHF. The CDR3 nucleotides read TGTGCCAGCAGTGAAAGCGGTCTGCACAATCAGCCCCAGCATTTT.

The chain joins TRBV7-9 to TRBJ1-2; tentative D call: TRBD1 (6 bases). In germline, CDR1 is SEHNR, CDR2 FQNEAQ (reference sequence). V was trimmed by 4 bases and J by 2 bases, leaving 17 bases between them. The length of the CDR3 is 16 residues. Here the CDR3 reads CASSSWGAQGNYGYTF. CDR3 coding DNA: TGTGCCAGCAGCTCCTGGGGAGCCCAGGGGAACTATGGCTACACCTTC.

The chain is built from TRBV7-9 and TRBJ1-1, with D perhaps TRBD1 (5 bases). The V end lost 10 bases, the J end lost 4 bases, and 10 bases lay between the germline ends. The CDR3 extends over 11 amino acids. The germline V gene encodes CDR1 SEHNR and CDR2 FQNEAQ (reference sequence). CDR3 nucleotides: TGTGCCATCCTGGGGGGCACTGAAGCTTTCTTT. It encodes CAILGGTEAFF.

The V and J genes are TRBV7-2 and TRBJ1-1; unclear D gene. The CDR3 extends over 14 amino acids. Germline CDR1 SGHTA, CDR2 FQGNSA. V shed 1 base and J shed 6 bases, with 12 bases lying between them. CDR3 sequence reads: CASSLGRSIPEAFF. DNA for the CDR3: TGTGCCAGCAGCTTAGGACGGAGTATCCCTGAAGCTTTCTTT. Supplemented by reference TRBV7-2 and TRBJ1-1, the full variable domain reads GAGVSQSPSNKVTEKGKDVELRCDPISGHTALYWYRQSLGQGLEFLIYFQGNSAPDKSGLPSDRFSAERTGGSVSTLTIQRTQQEDSAVYLCASSLGRSIPEAFFGQGTRLTVV.

The rearrangement uses TRBV7-9 and TRBJ2-2; D not resolved. This CDR3 contains 12 residues. CDR1 is SEHNR, CDR2 FQNEAQ, per germline (reference sequence). V gave up 4 bases and J gave up 7 bases, with 7 bases separating them. CDR3 coding DNA: TGTGCCAGCAGCTCCCTTAGCGGGGAGCTGTTTTTT. Translated, it gives CASSSLSGELFF. The variable domain in full, completed from reference TRBV7-9 and TRBJ2-2, reads DTGVSQNPRHKITKRGQNVTFRCDPISEHNRLYWYRQTLGQGPEFLTYFQNEAQLEKSRLLSDRFSAERPKGSFSTLEIQRTEQGDSAMYLCASSSLSGELFFGEGSRLTVL.

The rearrangement links TRBV7-3 to TRBJ2-5; 11 bases line up with TRBD2. The CDR3 loop spans 17 amino acids. Per the germline V gene, CDR1 is SGHTA and CDR2 is FQGTGA. With 3 bases clipped from V and 3 bases from J, the junction kept 9 bases outside the gene matches. The CDR3 is CASSLAPPLAGEETQYF. CDR3 DNA: TGTGCCAGCAGCTTGGCCCCCCCACTAGCGGGGGAAGAGACCCAGTACTTC. Based on the CDR3 plus reference TRBV7-3 and TRBJ2-5, the full variable domain is GAGVSQTPSNKVTEKGKYVELRCDPISGHTALYWYRQSLGQGPEFLIYFQGTGAADDSGLPNDRFFAVRPEGSVSTLKIQRTERGDSAVYLCASSLAPPLAGEETQYFGPGTRLLVL.

Only a few counts were recorded for this clone. The CDR3, as DNA: TGTGCCAGCAGCTTTATAACAGGGCAGGATAACTCTGGAAACACCATATATTTT. Translation: CASSFITGQDNSGNTIYF. J is TRBJ1-3 and V is TRBV5-4; maybe TRBD1 (6 bases). CDR1 is SGHNT and CDR2 is YYREEE in the germline V gene (reference sequence). Trimming stripped 2 bases from V and 0 bases from J, with 18 bases between. The CDR3 covers 18 residues.

V is TRBV4-2 and J is TRBJ1-2; TRBD1 matches 10 bases. Trimming cost V 4 bases and J 4 bases; bases outside gene matches: 9. CDR1 and CDR2 from the germline V gene are LGHNA and YNFKEQ. The CDR3 totals 16 residues. CDR3 in DNA: TGTGCCAGCAGCCTTTCCGGGACAGGGGCGGGCTATGGCTACACCTTC. It translates to CASSLSGTGAGYGYTF.

The chain has TRBV4-3 and TRBJ1-1, with a tentative D call TRBD1 (5 bases). CDR1 and CDR2 (germline): LGHNA, YSLEER. The CDR3 runs to 16 residues. Trimming removed 4 bases from V and 1 base from J, with 16 bases in between. The CDR3 reads CASSLKPGLSNTEAFF. CDR3 sequence (DNA): TGCGCCAGCAGCCTTAAGCCGGGACTGTCGAACACTGAAGCTTTCTTT.

This chain uses TRBV27 with TRBJ1-4, with D perhaps matching TRBD1 (5 bases). This CDR3 comprises 16 residues. V was cut by 6 bases and J by 2 bases, with 16 bases left in between. CDR1 is MNHEY and CDR2 is SMNVEV in the germline V gene (reference sequence). The CDR3 loop is CASRAGGDWTNEKLFF. The DNA of the CDR3 is TGTGCCAGCAGGGCGGGGGGGGATTGGACTAATGAAAAACTGTTTTTT.

J is TRBJ2-2 and V is TRBV5-1; D may be TRBD1 (6 bases). V lost 5 bases and J lost 7, with 15 bases in between. The CDR3 sequence is 14 residues long. Germline lookup yields CDR1 SGHRS and CDR2 YFSETQ. CDR3 DNA sequence: TGCGCCAGCAGTTTAAACAGGGACGTCGGGGAGCTGTTTTTT. Translation gives CASSLNRDVGELFF. The variable domain in full, with the rest retrieved from reference TRBV5-1 and TRBJ2-2, is KAGVTQTPRYLIKTRGQQVTLSCSPISGHRSVSWYQQTPGQGLQFLFEYFSETQRNKGNFPGRFSGRQFSNSRSEMNVSTLELGDSALYLCASSLNRDVGELFFGEGSRLTVL.

The V and J genes are TRBV7-9 and TRBJ2-7; D is uncertain. This CDR3 is built from 11 residues. CDR1 is SEHNR and CDR2 is FQNEAQ in the germline V gene (reference sequence). V lost 4 bases and J 2 bases, leaving 3 bases between the germline ends. The CDR3, as DNA: TGTGCCAGCAGCTCAGCCTACGAGCAGTACTTC. This gives the protein CASSSAYEQYF.

CDR3 in DNA: TGTGCCAGCAGGTTCAGAGGGGGCGATAGCAATCAGCCCCAGCATTTT. It specifies CASRFRGGDSNQPQHF. This chain links TRBV27 with TRBJ1-5; the match to TRBD1 covers 7 bases. The trim removed 6 bases at V and 0 bases at J, leaving 8 bases unmatched. CDR3 length: 16 amino acids. CDR1 MNHEY and CDR2 SMNVEV come from the germline V gene (reference sequence).